The rows below give T cell receptor beta chains drawn from one sample of a study of technical replicates of blood from a handful of donors. The method was immunoSEQ multiplex PCR; TCRdb's version includes in-frame clones alone and lacks a portion of them. The sample carries 81,000 or so clones, 96% recorded once. Sequenced material: T cells isolated from PBMCs. Receptors were obtained from a human donor in good health. CDR3s include the opening cysteine and the closing phenylalanine or tryptophan. A D gene is named only where the DNA matches it firmly. Some rows mark clone size as missing; the rest say once, few, many or name a class of expanded clone.

J | D | V | size | DNA | CDR3
TRBJ2-3 | TRBD2 | TRBV11-2 | - | TGTGCCAGCAGCTCCCTCCTAGCGGGAGACAGCACAGATACGCAGTATTTT | CASSSLLAGDSTDTQYF
TRBJ1-6 | - | TRBV7-9 | - | TGTGCCAGCAGCTTTCTTGGACCTCTCGGAGGTTCACCCCTCCACTTT | CASSFLGPLGGSPLHF
TRBJ2-1 | TRBD1 | TRBV5-1 | - | TGCGCCAGCAGCTTGGCCTTGCAGGGGGCCGGTGAGCAGTTCTTC | CASSLALQGAGEQFF
TRBJ2-3 | TRBD2 | TRBV29-1 | - | TGCAGCGTTCAAGGATGGCGGGAGGCCACAGATACGCAGTATTTT | CSVQGWREATDTQYF
TRBJ1-5 | - | TRBV4-2 | - | TGTGCCAGCAGCCAAGATCAGTATCAGCCCCAGCATTTT | CASSQDQYQPQHF
TRBJ2-7 | TRBD1 | TRBV7-8 | - | TGTGCCAGCAGCATCCGGGACAGGGGGCTTGAGCAGTACTTC | CASSIRDRGLEQYF
TRBJ2-6 | - | TRBV6-1 | - | TGTGCCAGCAGTGAAAGAGGGTTAGCTGGGGCCAACGTCCTGACTTTC | CASSERGLAGANVLTF
TRBJ2-7 | TRBD2 | TRBV27 | - | TGTGCCAGCAGTTTGAGTAGCGGGGGGTACGAGCAGTACTTC | CASSLSSGGYEQYF
TRBJ2-7 | - | TRBV7-9 | - | TGTGCCAGCAGCTTACTTTCACAGTCCTACGAGCAGTACTTC | CASSLLSQSYEQYF
TRBJ2-5 | TRBD1 | TRBV5-1 | - | TGCGCCAGCAGCCCCGGGACAGGGGGCGGGGGGACCCAGTACTTC | CASSPGTGGGGTQYF
TRBJ1-4 | TRBD1 | TRBV28 | - | TGTGCCAGCCGAGGACAGGTTCCCCTGTTTTTT | CASRGQVPLFF
TRBJ1-2 | - | TRBV11-2 | once | TGTGCCAGCAGCTCCAGTCCCCTAGCCTACACCTTC | CASSSSPLAYTF
TRBJ2-3 | - | TRBV9 | - | TGTGCCAGCAGCGCGTTGACTGAATTCACAGATACGCAGTATTTT | CASSALTEFTDTQYF
TRBJ1-5 | - | TRBV27 | - | TGTGCCAGCAGTTTAAATTCTGGGGGGTTGGGTCAGCCCCAGCATTTT | CASSLNSGGLGQPQHF
TRBJ1-1 | - | TRBV5-1 | - | TGCGCCAGCAGCTTCGCCCAGGGGAACACTGAAGCTTTCTTT | CASSFAQGNTEAFF
TRBJ1-5 | TRBD1 | TRBV6-5 | - | TGTGCCAGCAGGGCAGGGGGGAATCAGCCCCAGCATTTT | CASRAGGNQPQHF
TRBJ2-2 | TRBD2 | TRBV2 | - | TGTGCCAGCAGAGTTATAGCGGGGGGGAGATTGGGTGCGAACACCGGGGAGCTGTTTTTT | CASRVIAGGRLGANTGELFF
TRBJ1-1 | - | TRBV11-3 | - | TGTGCCAGCAGCCTACAATTACAGGGTGAGACTGAAGCTTTCTTT | CASSLQLQGETEAFF
TRBJ2-1 | TRBD2 | TRBV2 | - | TGTGCCAGCTCGCGGGGGGAAGGCCGTGAGCAGTTCTTC | CASSRGEGREQFF
TRBJ1-1 | - | TRBV15 | once | TGTGCCACCAGCAGAGATCCGAAGGGGGGGAGGGCTTTCTTT | CATSRDPKGGRAFF
TRBJ1-4 | - | TRBV5-5 | - | TGTGCCAGCAGCTTGAGGAGAGAAAAACTGTTTTTT | CASSLRREKLFF
TRBJ1-6 | TRBD1 | TRBV11-2 | - | TGTGCCAGCGCGGGACAGAGTAATTCACCCCTCCACTTT | CASAGQSNSPLHF
TRBJ1-1 | TRBD1 | TRBV6-6 | - | TGTGCCAGCAGACGGACAGGGGAGAGGTACACTGAAGCTTTCTTT | CASRRTGERYTEAFF
TRBJ1-5 | TRBD1 | TRBV4-2 | - | TGTGCCAGCAGCCAAGAGTCGGGACAGGGGAATCAGCCCCAGCATTTT | CASSQESGQGNQPQHF
TRBJ2-3 | - | TRBV6-6 | - | TGTGCCAGCAGTTACCGCACTGGTACCGATACGCAGTATTTT | CASSYRTGTDTQYF
TRBJ1-4 | TRBD1 | TRBV9 | - | TGTGCCAGCAGCCCCGGCAGGGGGCAAGCAACTAATGAAAAACTGTTTTTT | CASSPGRGQATNEKLFF
TRBJ2-1 | TRBD2 | TRBV11-2 | - | TGTGCCAGCAGTCGGGGGGGATTAGAGCAGTTCTTC | CASSRGGLEQFF
TRBJ2-1 | - | TRBV20-1 | once | TGCAGTGCTAGGTATCGTAATGAGCAGTTCTTC | CSARYRNEQFF
TRBJ2-3 | TRBD1 | TRBV5-1 | - | TGCGCCAGCAGCTTGGTCCCGGGACAGGTCACAGATACGCAGTATTTT | CASSLVPGQVTDTQYF
TRBJ2-2 | TRBD1 | TRBV10-3 | - | TGTGCCACCGGGACAGGGGGCAACACCGGGGAGCTGTTTTTT | CATGTGGNTGELFF
TRBJ2-7 | - | TRBV29-1 | - | TGCAGCGCCGAAGACCTTTACTACGAGCAGTACTTC | CSAEDLYYEQYF
TRBJ2-1 | TRBD1 | TRBV19 | - | TGTGCCAGTAGTCCCCGGACAGGGTCCAGTGAGCAGTTCTTC | CASSPRTGSSEQFF
TRBJ1-1 | - | TRBV7-9 | - | TGTGCCAGCAGCTTAGTATACTTCCAGGTGAACACTGAAGCTTTCTTT | CASSLVYFQVNTEAFF
TRBJ2-7 | - | TRBV10-3 | - | TGTGCCATCAGTGATTTTGGGGCGTACGAGCAGTACTTC | CAISDFGAYEQYF
TRBJ1-1 | - | TRBV19 | - | TGTGCCAGTAGTATCGGGTGGGGCAGGAAGAACACTGAAGCTTTCTTT | CASSIGWGRKNTEAFF
TRBJ2-7 | TRBD1 | TRBV6-5 | - | TGTGCCAGCAGTCCGACAGGGCTAAGCGAGCAGTACTTC | CASSPTGLSEQYF
TRBJ2-3 | - | TRBV11-2 | once | TGTGCCAGCAGCTTGGCCGATACGCAGTATTTT | CASSLADTQYF
TRBJ2-5 | - | TRBV27 | - | TGTGCCAGCAGTTTAGGCGGGAACCAAGAGACCCAGTACTTC | CASSLGGNQETQYF
TRBJ2-1 | - | TRBV7-9 | once | TGTGCCAGCAGCTTAGGGGCGGGGTGGGATGAGCAGTTCTTC | CASSLGAGWDEQFF
TRBJ1-1 | - | TRBV4-1 | - | TGCGCCAGCAGCCAAAAGGGGGACACTGAAGCTTTCTTT | CASSQKGDTEAFF
TRBJ2-7 | TRBD1 | TRBV15 | - | TGTGCCACCAGCAGAGGGACAGGGAACTACGAGCAGTACTTC | CATSRGTGNYEQYF
TRBJ2-4 | - | TRBV7-9 | - | TGTGCCAGCAGCTTAGGGGTCCGGGGAATCAAAAACATTCAGTACTTC | CASSLGVRGIKNIQYF
TRBJ2-3 | - | TRBV18 | - | TGTGCCAGCTCACCAACGGGGGATACGCAGTATTTT | CASSPTGDTQYF
TRBJ2-5 | TRBD1 | TRBV25-1 | - | TGTGCCAGCAGTCCCTATTGGACAGGGCGGGAGACCCAGTACTTC | CASSPYWTGRETQYF
TRBJ2-7 | - | TRBV28 | - | TGTGCCAGCAGTTTCCGCATCCCCGGGGCCTACGAGCAGTACTTC | CASSFRIPGAYEQYF
TRBJ1-2 | - | TRBV7-2 | - | TGTGCCAGCAGCTTAGACAGAGATTATGGCTACACCTTC | CASSLDRDYGYTF
TRBJ2-2 | - | TRBV5-1 | - | TGCGCCAGCAGCTTGGATGGAGGGTCCCTCAGGGAGCTGTTTTTT | CASSLDGGSLRELFF
TRBJ1-3 | TRBD1 | TRBV28 | once | TGTGCCAGCAGACCGGGACAGGGTGGGAGAAACACCATATATTTT | CASRPGQGGRNTIYF
TRBJ1-1 | - | TRBV4-2 | - | TGTGCCAGCAGCCAACCCTTGTACACCTTGAACACTGAAGCTTTCTTT | CASSQPLYTLNTEAFF
TRBJ2-7 | - | TRBV6-6 | - | TGTGCCAGCAGGACGACTGAGCTAGGTTTCTACGAGCAGTACTTC | CASRTTELGFYEQYF
TRBJ2-3 | - | TRBV12-2 | once | TGTGCAAGTCGCTTAGCGCGGTGCTTAACAGATACGCAGTATTTT | CASRLARCLTDTQYF